Listed below are T cell receptor beta chains from one sample, sequenced in a study of early T cells in non-severe SARS-CoV-2 infection. TCRdb processed the 5' RACE reads anew with MiXCR; each CDR3 protein has one entry. The data show tens of thousands of distinct CDR3 sequences, approximately 6.1% seen once. Sequencing used whole blood. All receptors derive from an adult who was a healthcare worker with PCR-confirmed SARS-CoV-2 infection or an uninfected control (not recorded which). CDR3s include the opening cysteine and the closing phenylalanine or tryptophan. The order of the fields is J gene, clone size, D gene, V gene, CDR3 protein, CDR3 DNA. The D gene is left open where the match is weak. Size values are once, few and many counts, or a class for expanded clones, and some rows have none.

>TRBJ2-3|few|NA|TRBV5-1
CASSTTDTQYF
TGCGCCAGCAGCACCACAGATACGCAGTATTTT
>TRBJ1-2|many|NA|TRBV7-9
CASSRGGSGYTF
TGTGCCAGCAGCCGAGGGGGAAGCGGCTACACCTTC
>TRBJ2-5|few|TRBD2|TRBV6-6
CASSHLAGGETQYF
TGTGCCAGCAGCCATCTAGCGGGGGGGGAGACCCAGTACTTC
>TRBJ2-5|many|NA|TRBV24-1
CATSDLTKDRGSQETQYF
TGTGCCACCAGTGATTTGACTAAGGATAGGGGCAGTCAAGAGACCCAGTACTTC
>TRBJ2-3|few|NA|TRBV11-2
CASSLDVSPGTDTQYF
TGTGCCAGCAGCTTAGACGTCTCACCGGGCACAGATACGCAGTATTTT
>TRBJ2-7|few|NA|TRBV5-1
CASSLPQGGEQYF
TGCGCCAGCAGCTTGCCCCAGGGTGGAGAGCAGTACTTC
>TRBJ2-5|few|NA|TRBV20-1
CSARQEQETQYF
TGCAGTGCTAGACAGGAGCAAGAGACCCAGTACTTC
>TRBJ2-7|many|TRBD1|TRBV29-1
CSVERGGTGAYEQYF
TGCAGCGTTGAACGGGGGGGGACAGGGGCCTACGAGCAGTACTTC
>TRBJ2-7|NA|TRBD2|TRBV13
CASSLSASGNYEQYF
TGTGCCAGCAGCTTATCGGCTAGCGGAAACTACGAGCAGTACTTC
>TRBJ2-7|few|TRBD1|TRBV20-1
CSARDMTGIYEQYF
TGCAGTGCTAGAGACATGACAGGGATCTACGAGCAGTACTTC
>TRBJ2-2|NA|TRBD2|TRBV6-1
CASSEGLTGLGITGELFF
TGTGCCAGCAGTGAAGGCTTAACGGGACTAGGGATCACCGGGGAGCTGTTTTTT
>TRBJ2-3|NA|NA|TRBV5-1
CASSLEKGDTQYF
TGCGCCAGCAGCTTGGAGAAGGGAGATACGCAGTATTTT
>TRBJ2-3|few|NA|TRBV7-9
CASSLGDGASTDTQYF
TGTGCCAGCAGCTTAGGGGACGGGGCTAGCACAGATACGCAGTATTTT
>TRBJ1-3|few|TRBD1|TRBV3-1
CASSLQGTVGNTIYF
TGTGCCAGCAGCCTACAGGGGACTGTAGGAAACACCATATATTTT
>TRBJ2-7|many|NA|TRBV7-2
CASSLSAPNSYEQYF
TGTGCCAGCAGCTTATCGGCCCCAAACTCCTACGAGCAGTACTTC
>TRBJ1-1|NA|NA|TRBV12-3/TRBV12-4
CASSLRAEVEAFF
TGTGCCAGCAGTTTAAGGGCGGAAGTTGAAGCTTTCTTT
>TRBJ2-1|many|TRBD1|TRBV6-1
CASSSTGASYNEQFF
TGTGCCAGCAGCTCTACAGGGGCATCCTACAATGAGCAGTTCTTC
>TRBJ2-3|few|NA|TRBV7-9
CASSLGWDTQYF
TGTGCCAGCAGCTTAGGCTGGGATACGCAGTATTTT
>TRBJ1-4|many|NA|TRBV6-2/TRBV6-3
CASSYVGDNEKLFF
TGTGCCAGCAGTTACGTGGGAGATAATGAAAAACTGTTTTTT
>TRBJ2-1|many|TRBD1|TRBV29-1
CSVEDPGQGDYEQFF
TGCAGCGTTGAAGACCCGGGACAGGGAGACTATGAGCAGTTCTTC
>TRBJ1-2|few|NA|TRBV3-1
CASSQGSLNYGYTF
TGTGCCAGCAGCCAGGGCAGCCTTAACTATGGCTACACCTTC
>TRBJ2-3|few|NA|TRBV3-1
CASSRGQSTDTQYF
TGTGCCAGCAGCCGAGGACAGTCCACAGATACGCAGTATTTT
>TRBJ2-1|many|TRBD2|TRBV10-3
CAIGTSGFNEQFF
TGTGCCATCGGGACTAGCGGCTTCAATGAGCAGTTCTTC
>TRBJ2-5|few|NA|TRBV11-2
CASSLVSIRRTEGETQYF
TGTGCCAGCAGCTTAGTTTCAATACGTCGGACAGAGGGTGAGACCCAGTACTTC
>TRBJ1-1|NA|NA|TRBV29-1
CSTKKGERDEAFF
TGCAGCACAAAAAAGGGGGAAAGGGATGAAGCTTTCTTT
>TRBJ2-6|NA|NA|TRBV28
CASSLGVIGGANVLTF
TGTGCCAGCAGTTTAGGGGTTATCGGTGGGGCCAACGTCCTGACTTTC
>TRBJ1-4|many|NA|TRBV20-1
CSARVSTATNEKLFF
TGCAGTGCTAGGGTTTCTACAGCAACTAATGAAAAACTGTTTTTT
>TRBJ1-1|NA|NA|TRBV20-1
CSARGILNTEAFF
TGCAGTGCGAGGGGGATTTTGAACACTGAAGCTTTCTTT
>TRBJ2-3|few|NA|TRBV6-1
CASTPPGDTQYF
TGTGCCAGCACTCCCCCCGGGGATACGCAGTATTTT
>TRBJ1-2|few|NA|TRBV4-1
CASSQAIGFNYGYTF
TGCGCCAGCAGCCAAGCTATCGGTTTTAACTATGGCTACACCTTC
>TRBJ1-4|many|NA|TRBV6-5
CASSPRTGTTTNEKLFF
TGTGCCAGCAGTCCGAGAACCGGGACCACAACTAATGAAAAACTGTTTTTT
>TRBJ2-7|many|TRBD1|TRBV7-2
CASSLKRGTGTAYEQYF
TGTGCCAGCAGCTTAAAGAGGGGTACCGGGACAGCCTACGAGCAGTACTTC
>TRBJ1-1|few|NA|TRBV5-1
CASSSVGITEAFF
TGCGCCAGCAGCAGTGTCGGGATCACTGAAGCTTTCTTT
>TRBJ2-3|many|NA|TRBV11-3
CASSPGDFTDTQYF
TGTGCCAGCAGCCCCGGGGACTTCACAGATACGCAGTATTTT
>TRBJ2-7|few|TRBD1|TRBV28
CASSPGQETDEQYF
TGTGCCAGCAGCCCAGGACAGGAAACGGATGAGCAGTACTTC
>TRBJ1-5|many|NA|TRBV7-2
CASSPQTGNQPQHF
TGTGCCAGCAGCCCTCAGACAGGCAATCAGCCCCAGCATTTT
>TRBJ2-2|many|TRBD1|TRBV3-1
CASSQEDRALTGELFF
TGTGCCAGCAGCCAAGAGGACAGGGCCCTCACCGGGGAGCTGTTTTTT
>TRBJ2-3|many|NA|TRBV20-1
CSAGTGQGRDTQYF
TGCAGTGCTGGGACTGGGCAGGGTCGAGATACGCAGTATTTT
>TRBJ2-3|many|TRBD1|TRBV3-1
CASKQGATDTQYF
TGTGCCAGCAAGCAGGGGGCAACAGATACGCAGTATTTT
>TRBJ2-7|many|NA|TRBV29-1
CSATPNTAHSYEQYF
TGCAGCGCTACGCCCAACACGGCTCACTCCTACGAGCAGTACTTC
>TRBJ2-1|NA|TRBD1|TRBV28
CASSLGDSLYNEQFF
TGTGCCAGCAGTTTAGGGGACAGTCTATACAATGAGCAGTTCTTC
>TRBJ2-1|many|NA|TRBV6-4
CASSDSKMDSNEQFF
TGTGCCAGCAGTGACTCTAAGATGGATTCCAATGAGCAGTTCTTC
>TRBJ1-2|many|NA|TRBV20-1
CSARDRTAFNYGYTF
TGCAGTGCTAGAGACCGGACAGCTTTTAACTATGGCTACACCTTC
>TRBJ1-6|many|TRBD1|TRBV5-1
CASSLSRQGAGNSPLHF
TGCGCCAGCAGCCTTTCCAGACAGGGGGCTGGTAATTCACCCCTCCACTTT
>TRBJ2-1|few|NA|TRBV6-5
CASSPKGYNEQFF
TGTGCCAGCTCCCCGAAGGGATACAATGAGCAGTTCTTC
>TRBJ1-1|NA|NA|TRBV3-1
CASSQAGLNTEAFF
TGTGCCAGCAGCCAAGCAGGGTTAAACACTGAAGCTTTCTTT
>TRBJ2-1|NA|TRBD2|TRBV20-1
CSARGLAGASSYNEQFF
TGCAGTGCTAGAGGGCTAGCGGGGGCCAGCTCCTACAATGAGCAGTTCTTC
>TRBJ2-1|many|TRBD1|TRBV7-2
CASSPGTAYNEQFF
TGTGCCAGCAGCCCGGGGACAGCCTACAATGAGCAGTTCTTC
>TRBJ2-1|many|NA|TRBV6-1
CASSEGPGQFF
TGTGCCAGCAGTGAAGGGCCTGGGCAGTTCTTC
>TRBJ2-1|many|NA|TRBV3-1
CASSQVHSSYNEQFF
TGTGCCAGCAGCCAAGTCCACAGCTCCTACAATGAGCAGTTCTTC
>TRBJ1-1|few|NA|TRBV3-1
CASSQARNTEAFF
TGTGCCAGCAGCCAAGCACGGAACACTGAAGCTTTCTTT
>TRBJ2-7|NA|TRBD1|TRBV11-2
CASSLDGTGYEQYF
TGTGCCAGCAGCTTAGACGGGACAGGCTACGAGCAGTACTTC
>TRBJ2-3|many|TRBD2|TRBV20-1
CSAPSGGPGTDTQYF
TGCAGTGCTCCTAGCGGGGGCCCTGGCACAGATACGCAGTATTTT
>TRBJ2-4|NA|NA|TRBV28
CASSSGELLAKNIQYF
TGTGCCAGCAGTTCAGGGGAGCTCCTAGCCAAAAACATTCAGTACTTC
>TRBJ2-3|few|NA|TRBV29-1
CSVVGDTDTQYF
TGCAGCGTTGTAGGCGACACAGATACGCAGTATTTT
>TRBJ2-1|NA|NA|TRBV7-2
CASSSRQSTMEQFF
TGTGCCAGCAGCTCCCGACAGTCTACAATGGAGCAGTTCTTC
>TRBJ2-7|few|NA|TRBV7-2
CASSFQGGPSYEQYF
TGTGCCAGCAGCTTCCAGGGGGGACCCTCCTACGAGCAGTACTTC
>TRBJ2-7|many|NA|TRBV5-1
CASSLGSAEQYF
TGCGCCAGCAGCTTAGGGTCCGCCGAGCAGTACTTC